This TCR beta chain was found in a study of T cells in Graves' hyperthyroidism and ophthalmopathy. Study at large: Peripheral blood was taken when the disease was first diagnosed, before any treatment began.

On this clonotype: The antigen remains undetermined. Given a much more abundant clone one base away, this may be a read error.

This CDR3 has 12 amino acids. Germline CDR1 reads SNHLY; CDR2 reads FYNNEI. The CDR3 regions of TCR beta were amplified from RNA transcripts. The HTBI set primed first-round TCR CDR3 RT-PCR. TCRdb ran MiXCR on the multiplex PCR reads and lists one entry per CDR3 protein. This table has fewer than 850,000 distinct CDR3 sequences, 17% appearing once. Study-level findings and limits: The model forecast ophthalmopathy, anticipating it by a median approximately 6.1 months before onset. Researchers found most expanded thyroid clonotypes above 0.001 in blood as well.

When ophthalmopathy did not progress within 18 months, Graves' hyperthyroidism was considered stable. This TCR derives from a middle-aged man with Graves' hyperthyroidism. The chain links TRBV2 to TRBJ1-2, with D maybe TRBD1 (5 bases). The source material was blood. The CDR3 reads CARQDSSYGYAF. The CDR3 region has the DNA TGTGCCAGACAAGACAGTTCCTATGGCTACGCCTTC.